Below, one T cell receptor beta chain is given with its context. The antigen remains unidentified. The V gene lost 1 base and the J gene lost 2 bases, with 8 bases spanning the gap. CDR1 and CDR2 (germline): MNHNY, SVGAGI (reference sequence). The CDR3 is made up of 14 amino acids. Method: immunoSEQ multiplex PCR; TCRdb's copy keeps in-frame clones and lacks some. Among over 95,000 clones listed, about 87% were seen once. The sample is drawn from a study of T cell responses to AZD1222 COVID-19 vaccine. Findings and caveats of the study: Regions left unmutated in variants are reportedly the target of nearly half of spike-specific TCRs. Donors, mostly white British, included more females; clonal diversity was possibly underestimated.

The TCR sequence derives from an adult in good health. The chain is built from TRBV6-6 and TRBJ1-1; D is unresolved. The source was peripheral blood, collected on day 0 of AZD1222 vaccination. CDR3 in DNA: TGTGCCAGCAGTTACTTGGGCAGCAACACTGAAGCTTTCTTT. Translation: CASSYLGSNTEAFF.